The clone carrying this T cell receptor (beta chain) has at least ten counts. Using its own MiXCR run on the 5' RACE reads, TCRdb lists one record per CDR3 protein. The sample consists of under 35,000 distinct CDR3 sequences, 5.4% of them appearing once. The sample is drawn from a study of early T cells in non-severe SARS-CoV-2 infection. V was pared by 5 bases and J by 7 bases, with 15 bases of the junction left unmatched. CDR1 and CDR2 from the germline V gene are MGHRA and YSYEKL. The CDR3 loop spans 16 amino acids. The chain employs TRBV4-1 and TRBJ1-1, with TRBD1 identical over 8 bases. The clonotype originates from an adult who was a healthcare worker with PCR-confirmed SARS-CoV-2 infection or an uninfected control (not recorded which). The sequenced material came from whole blood. The CDR3 sequence: CASSSSKGDRRLEAFF. DNA of the CDR3: TGCGCCAGCAGCTCATCGAAGGGGGACAGGCGCCTTGAAGCTTTCTTT.